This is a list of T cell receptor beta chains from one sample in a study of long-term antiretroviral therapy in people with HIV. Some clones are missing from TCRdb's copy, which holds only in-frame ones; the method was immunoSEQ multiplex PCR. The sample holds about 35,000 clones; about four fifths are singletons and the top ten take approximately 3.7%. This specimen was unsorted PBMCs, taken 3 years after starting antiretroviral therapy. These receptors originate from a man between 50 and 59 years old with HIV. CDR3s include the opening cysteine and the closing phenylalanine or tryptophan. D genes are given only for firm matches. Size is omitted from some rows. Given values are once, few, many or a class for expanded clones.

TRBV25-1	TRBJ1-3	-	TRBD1	CASSDRAGNTIYF	TGTGCCAGCTCGGACAGGGCCGGAAACACCATATATTTT
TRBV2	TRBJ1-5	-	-	CASTQGGVKNQPQHF	TGTGCCAGCACCCAGGGAGGGGTGAAAAATCAGCCCCAGCATTTT
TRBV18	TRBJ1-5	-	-	CASSPRGTGQPQHF	TGTGCCAGCTCACCTAGGGGTACTGGTCAGCCCCAGCATTTT
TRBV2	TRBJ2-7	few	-	CATKRLDEQYF	TGTGCCACCAAACGCCTCGACGAGCAGTACTTC
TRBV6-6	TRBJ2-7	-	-	CASSPAWGGGYEQYF	TGTGCCAGCAGCCCCGCTTGGGGAGGAGGCTACGAGCAGTACTTC
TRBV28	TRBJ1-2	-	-	CASSRLPLTVYGYTF	TGTGCCAGCAGTCGCCTCCCATTGACAGTGTATGGCTACACCTTC
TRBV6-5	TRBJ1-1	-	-	CASSFLQNTEAFF	TGTGCCAGCAGTTTCCTCCAGAACACTGAAGCTTTCTTT
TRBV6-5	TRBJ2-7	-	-	CASSRDGTANYEQYF	TGTGCCAGCAGCAGAGACGGGACCGCGAACTACGAGCAGTACTTC
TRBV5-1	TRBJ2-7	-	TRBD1	CASSLEPQGAKEQYF	TGCGCCAGCAGCTTGGAGCCACAGGGGGCTAAAGAGCAGTACTTC
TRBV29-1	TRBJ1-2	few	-	CSVERGLGYGYTF	TGCAGCGTCGAAAGGGGTTTAGGGTATGGCTACACCTTC
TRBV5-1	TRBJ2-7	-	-	CASSFGGYGHEQYF	TGCGCCAGCAGCTTTGGGGGGTACGGTCACGAGCAGTACTTC
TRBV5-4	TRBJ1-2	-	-	CASKVSGNYGYTF	TGTGCCAGCAAGGTGTCTGGGAACTATGGCTACACCTTC
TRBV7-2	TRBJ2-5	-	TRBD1	CASGPGGQETQYF	TGTGCCAGCGGGCCAGGGGGCCAAGAGACCCAGTACTTC
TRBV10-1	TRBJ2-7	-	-	CASSAGSRYEQYF	TGCGCCAGCAGTGCCGGGAGTCGGTACGAGCAGTACTTC
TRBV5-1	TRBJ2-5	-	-	CASSLVPGIETQYF	TGCGCCAGCAGCTTGGTACCAGGGATAGAGACCCAGTACTTC
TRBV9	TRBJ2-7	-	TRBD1	CASSVGQGSTYEQYF	TGTGCCAGCAGCGTAGGACAGGGGTCCACCTACGAGCAGTACTTC
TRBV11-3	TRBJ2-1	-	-	CASSLRPSQEQFF	TGTGCCAGCAGCCTCCGACCGTCTCAAGAGCAGTTCTTC
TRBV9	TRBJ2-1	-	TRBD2	CASSSRLAGGEQFF	TGTGCCAGCAGCTCCCGACTAGCGGGGGGGGAGCAGTTCTTC
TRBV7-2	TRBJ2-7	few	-	CASSLWDEQYF	TGTGCCAGCAGCTTATGGGACGAGCAGTACTTC
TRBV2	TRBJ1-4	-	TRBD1	CASSGRDSGKVQLFF	TGTGCCAGCAGTGGACGGGACAGTGGGAAAGTCCAACTGTTTTTT
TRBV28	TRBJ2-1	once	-	CASSFLGRINEQFF	TGTGCCAGCAGTTTCCTTGGACGAATTAATGAGCAGTTCTTC
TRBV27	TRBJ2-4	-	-	CASSPWGNIQYF	TGTGCCAGCAGCCCTTGGGGAAACATTCAGTACTTC
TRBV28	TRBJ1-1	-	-	CASSLRRGETEAFF	TGTGCCAGCAGTTTGAGGAGGGGGGAGACTGAAGCTTTCTTT
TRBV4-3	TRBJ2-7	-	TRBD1	CASSQDLRQGTYEQYF	TGCGCCAGCAGCCAGGACCTCCGACAGGGGACCTACGAGCAGTACTTC
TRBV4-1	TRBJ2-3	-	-	CASSQGRGAGFADTQYF	TGCGCCAGCAGCCAAGGGAGGGGCGCGGGGTTCGCAGATACGCAGTATTTT
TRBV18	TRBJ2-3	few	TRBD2	CASSPEGLAGGDTQYF	TGTGCCAGCTCACCGGAAGGACTAGCGGGAGGAGATACGCAGTATTTT
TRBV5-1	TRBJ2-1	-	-	CASSLVGAVSYNEQFF	TGCGCCAGCAGCCTTGTGGGAGCCGTCTCCTACAATGAGCAGTTCTTC